This T cell receptor beta chain is from a study of T cell responses to AZD1222 COVID-19 vaccine. Trimming took 6 bases from V and 11 from J, leaving 22 bases between them. The CDR3 runs to 14 residues. From germline, CDR1 is ENHRY and CDR2 SYGVKD. Profiling relied on immunoSEQ multiplex PCR, and the TCRdb table lists in-frame clones only, not all of them. The sample consists of more than 150,000 clones, approximately 92% of them appearing once. The sequencing here drew on peripheral blood, taken on day 0 of AZD1222 vaccination. The rearrangement uses TRBV10-3 and TRBJ1-2; D is possibly TRBD1 (5 bases). This TCR derives from an adult in good health. The CDR3 coding sequence is TGTGCCATCAGCCCGACCGGGACGGCGGTTAGATACACCTTC. Its protein is CAISPTGTAVRYTF.